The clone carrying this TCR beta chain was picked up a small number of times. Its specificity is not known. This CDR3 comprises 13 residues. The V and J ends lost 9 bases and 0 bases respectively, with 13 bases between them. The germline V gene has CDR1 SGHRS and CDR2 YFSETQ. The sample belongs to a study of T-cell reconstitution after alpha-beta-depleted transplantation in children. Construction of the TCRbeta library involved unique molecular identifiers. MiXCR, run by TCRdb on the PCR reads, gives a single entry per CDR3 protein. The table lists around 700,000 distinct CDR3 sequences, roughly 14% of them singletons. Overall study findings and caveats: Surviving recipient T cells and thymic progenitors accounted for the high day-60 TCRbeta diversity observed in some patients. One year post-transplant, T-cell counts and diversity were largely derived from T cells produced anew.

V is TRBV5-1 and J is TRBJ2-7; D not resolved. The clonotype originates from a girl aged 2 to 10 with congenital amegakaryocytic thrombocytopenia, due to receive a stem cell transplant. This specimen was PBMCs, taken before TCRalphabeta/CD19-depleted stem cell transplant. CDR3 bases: TGCGCCACTCAGGATACCCCCTCCTACGAGCAGTACTTC. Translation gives CATQDTPSYEQYF.